These T cell receptor beta chains were read from a single sample in a study of blood T cell repertoires in COVID-19. Here immunoSEQ multiplex PCR was the method, and the copy in TCRdb shows in-frame clones only, minus some. The table shows about 480,000 clones, with roughly 90% occurring only once. The sequenced material came from PBMCs or T cells enriched from blood (not recorded which). These receptors were taken from a woman in her thirties or forties who had recovered from COVID-19. The CDR3 runs from the conserved cysteine through the conserved F or W. A D gene is named only where the DNA matches it firmly. The size entry is marked missing in some rows and otherwise reads once, few, many or a size class.

d_call	j_call	clone_size	v_call	cdr3_nt	cdr3_aa
TRBD2	TRBJ2-2	-	TRBV5-1	TGCGCCAGCAGCTTACGGGCGACCGGGACTAGTACGGTCACCGGGGAGCTGTTTTTT	CASSLRATGTSTVTGELFF
TRBD1	TRBJ2-4	once	TRBV27	TGTGCCAGCACCAAGACAGGGTACGAAAACATTCAGTACTTC	CASTKTGYENIQYF
-	TRBJ2-1	-	TRBV5-4	TGTGCCAGCAGCACTGACAGGCCCTCCTACAATGAGCAGTTCTTC	CASSTDRPSYNEQFF
-	TRBJ1-2	-	TRBV2	TGTGCCAGCAGGGCAAATGGGGCGTACTATGGCTACACCTTC	CASRANGAYYGYTF
-	TRBJ2-6	-	TRBV18	TGTGCCAGCTCACCAGGAGGGTCTGGGGCCAACGTCCTGACTTTC	CASSPGGSGANVLTF
TRBD1	TRBJ2-5	-	TRBV7-9	TGTGCCAGCAGCAACTCATTCCGGGACAGGGTCCGAGAGACCCAGTACTTC	CASSNSFRDRVRETQYF
-	TRBJ1-2	few	TRBV10-3	TGTGCCATCAGCTTAGGACAGTCCAACTATGGCTACACCTTC	CAISLGQSNYGYTF
TRBD2	TRBJ2-7	-	TRBV5-3	TGTGCCAGAAGCTTGTCAAAGCGAGGGCGGGAGGGCCGGAGCGAGCAGTACTTC	CARSLSKRGREGRSEQYF
TRBD2	TRBJ2-1	-	TRBV11-2	TGTGCCAGCAGCCCCAGACGCGGACTAGCGGCGAGCTCCTACAATGAGCAGTTCTTC	CASSPRRGLAASSYNEQFF
TRBD1	TRBJ1-4	-	TRBV15	TGTGCCACCAGCAGAGTCATCTATGCAGGGGGCATTGATGAAAAACTGTTTTTT	CATSRVIYAGGIDEKLFF
-	TRBJ1-5	-	TRBV29-1	TGCAGCGTCGGACAGAACTATCAGCCCCAGCATTTT	CSVGQNYQPQHF
TRBD2	TRBJ2-7	-	TRBV6-5	TGTGCCAGCAGTTACGCTAGCGGGCAGAGCTCCTACGAGCAGTACTTC	CASSYASGQSSYEQYF
-	TRBJ2-7	-	TRBV25-1	TGTGCCAGCAGTATTCACCCTCGGGACTCCGCCTACGAGCAGTACTTC	CASSIHPRDSAYEQYF
TRBD2	TRBJ2-7	-	TRBV7-9	TGTGCCAGCAGCCCTGTTGGGACTAGCGTGTCCTACGAGCAGTACTTC	CASSPVGTSVSYEQYF
-	TRBJ2-3	-	TRBV7-6	TGTGCCAGCAGCTCCCCCCCCCGGACCAAGGGGGATACGCAGTATTTT	CASSSPPRTKGDTQYF
TRBD1	TRBJ2-3	-	TRBV7-9	TGTGCCAGCAGCTCTATGGGTACCGGGACAGGGGCTAGCACAGATACGCAGTATTTT	CASSSMGTGTGASTDTQYF
TRBD2	TRBJ2-7	-	TRBV2	TGTGCCAGCTCCCGGGAGGGACTAGCGGGAGACGAGCAGTACTTC	CASSREGLAGDEQYF
TRBD1	TRBJ1-2	-	TRBV11-2	TGTGCCAGCAGCTTAGGGGACGGGACAGTTACTTCACTCCACTATGGCTACACCTTC	CASSLGDGTVTSLHYGYTF
-	TRBJ2-3	-	TRBV19	TGTGCCAGTAGTATGCTCGGAGGAACCACAGATACGCAGTATTTT	CASSMLGGTTDTQYF
TRBD1	TRBJ1-1	-	TRBV11-3	TGTGCCAGCAGCTTTAGGGGGCTTGACACTGAAGCTTTCTTT	CASSFRGLDTEAFF
-	TRBJ2-7	-	TRBV5-1	TGCGCCAGCAGCCCACGGGGCGGGAACTACGAGCAGTACTTC	CASSPRGGNYEQYF
-	TRBJ2-7	-	TRBV7-2	TGTGCCAGCAGCTTATACGGTCCTGCGGATCCCGAGCAGTACTTC	CASSLYGPADPEQYF
-	TRBJ2-5	-	TRBV5-1	TGCGCCAGCAGCTTGCACACGGGAATGCAAGAGACCCAGTACTTC	CASSLHTGMQETQYF
-	TRBJ2-1	-	TRBV9	TGTGCCAGCAGCGATAGCCGTGGAATATCGAATGAGCAGTTCTTC	CASSDSRGISNEQFF
-	TRBJ2-3	-	TRBV24-1	TGTGCCACCAGTGTGGGGCGGGAAAGCACAGATACGCAGTATTTT	CATSVGRESTDTQYF
TRBD1	TRBJ2-5	once	TRBV10-1	TGCGCCAGCAGTGATGAGGACAGGGGCTGGGAGACCCAGTACTTC	CASSDEDRGWETQYF
TRBD1	TRBJ1-1	-	TRBV4-3	TGCGCCAGCAGCCCAGGACAGGGGGTTGCTGAAGCTTTCTTT	CASSPGQGVAEAFF
-	TRBJ2-4	-	TRBV11-3	TGTGCCAGCAGCCCGGTGGGGCCGGGACTAGCCAAAAACATTCAGTACTTC	CASSPVGPGLAKNIQYF
-	TRBJ2-3	once	TRBV2	TGTGCCAGCACTAGACAGATCTCAGATACGCAGTATTTT	CASTRQISDTQYF
-	TRBJ2-1	-	TRBV24-1	TGTGCCACCAGTGATTTCTGGGGGGACAATGAGCAGTTCTTC	CATSDFWGDNEQFF
TRBD2	TRBJ2-3	-	TRBV27	TGTGCCAGCAGTCCCGAGGGACTAGCGGGAGAGTCAGATACGCAGTATTTT	CASSPEGLAGESDTQYF
TRBD1	TRBJ2-7	-	TRBV11-2	TGTGCCAGCAGCTTCTGGGACAGGGTCGACGAGCAGTACTTC	CASSFWDRVDEQYF
TRBD2	TRBJ2-3	-	TRBV15	TGTGCCACTTCCCCGACTAGCGGTGATTTTAGCACAGATACGCAGTATTTT	CATSPTSGDFSTDTQYF
-	TRBJ1-2	few	TRBV4-3	TGCGCCAGCAGCCAAGGGGCGCTCTATGGCTACACCTTC	CASSQGALYGYTF
TRBD1	TRBJ1-1	few	TRBV19	TGTGCCAGTAGTCAGGACAGGGCGGGAGGGACTGAAGCTTTCTTT	CASSQDRAGGTEAFF
-	TRBJ2-7	-	TRBV6-5	TGTGCCAGCAAAAGCGCGGTCACCTACGAGCAGTACTTC	CASKSAVTYEQYF
-	TRBJ1-4	-	TRBV5-4	TGTGCCAGCAGCTTGGACACAGGGACTAATGAAAAACTGTTTTTT	CASSLDTGTNEKLFF
TRBD2	TRBJ2-7	-	TRBV11-2	TGTGCCAGCAGCTCCGGGACTAGTGTTGACGAGCAGTACTTC	CASSSGTSVDEQYF
-	TRBJ1-5	few	TRBV4-2	TGTGCCAGCAGCCAAGAATTAGTGTGGAGCAATCAGCCCCAGCATTTT	CASSQELVWSNQPQHF
TRBD1	TRBJ2-5	once	TRBV15	TGTGCCACCACTACAGGGGGCATGAAGACCCAGTACTTC	CATTTGGMKTQYF
TRBD1	TRBJ1-2	-	TRBV12-3/TRBV12-4	TGTGCCAGCACGACAGGGGGCGCGGATGGCTACACCTTC	CASTTGGADGYTF
TRBD2	TRBJ2-1	few	TRBV5-1	TGCGCCAGCAGCTTGGGGACTAGCGGGAATGAGCAGTTCTTC	CASSLGTSGNEQFF
-	TRBJ2-1	-	TRBV4-3	TGCGCCAGCAGCCAGGAGGCCACTCCTTACAATGAGCAGTTCTTC	CASSQEATPYNEQFF
-	TRBJ2-7	-	TRBV5-4	TGTGCCAGCAGCTTGTGGGAGTGGGGCGAGCAGTACTTC	CASSLWEWGEQYF
TRBD2	TRBJ2-1	-	TRBV25-1	TGTGCCAGCAGTGAATTAGCGGGGGACAATGAGCAGTTCTTC	CASSELAGDNEQFF
-	TRBJ2-7	-	TRBV11-2	TGTGCCAGCAGCTTAGGTCTGCAGGAGCAGTACTTC	CASSLGLQEQYF
-	TRBJ2-1	-	TRBV12-5	TGTGCTAGTGCTAACTTTGTTGGGGGGTTTCCCTACAATGAGCAGTTCTTC	CASANFVGGFPYNEQFF
-	TRBJ1-2	-	TRBV7-9	TGTGCCAGCAGCTTAATCGTAGGGGAAGGCTACACCTTC	CASSLIVGEGYTF
TRBD1	TRBJ2-7	-	TRBV10-3	TGTGCCATCAGTGAGTCCCCCACAGGGGGCGGCGAGCAGTACTTC	CAISESPTGGGEQYF
-	TRBJ2-7	-	TRBV19	TGTGCCAGTAGTAAAGGGGGCTACGAGCAGTACTTC	CASSKGGYEQYF
TRBD2	TRBJ2-2	-	TRBV24-1	TGTGCCACCAGTGTCCCGACTAGCCCGGGCGGCGGGGAGCTGTTTTTT	CATSVPTSPGGGELFF
-	TRBJ1-4	-	TRBV18	TGTGCCAGCTCGGAGAGAGCCGCAACTAATGAAAAACTGTTTTTT	CASSERAATNEKLFF
-	TRBJ2-7	few	TRBV7-9	TGTGCCAGCAGCTCCCCGGACAGTAGAAAATACTTC	CASSSPDSRKYF
-	TRBJ1-1	-	TRBV27	TGTGCCAGCAGTTTAACAGACAACGAGAATGAAGCTTTCTTT	CASSLTDNENEAFF
TRBD1	TRBJ1-2	few	TRBV6-5	TGTGCCAGCAGTTACCGGGGACAGGGGATCTATGGCTACACCTTC	CASSYRGQGIYGYTF
TRBD2	TRBJ2-7	-	TRBV3-1/TRBV3-2	TGTGCCAGCAGCCTCGCGATAGCGGGAGGAACCTACGAGCAGTACTTC	CASSLAIAGGTYEQYF
-	TRBJ2-7	-	TRBV5-4	TGTGCCAGCAGCTCAAAGGGCGGGGACGAGCAGTACTTC	CASSSKGGDEQYF
-	TRBJ1-2	-	TRBV19	TGTGCCAGTAACGCCAGATGGAACTATGGCTACACCTTC	CASNARWNYGYTF